The text below deals with one T cell receptor beta chain. Its antigen is not known. Other DNA sequences of this sample code for an identical CDR3. The data derive from a study of shared clonotypes between healthy human individuals. Study-level points and caveats: It was the few donors that limited the genetic and exposure-history diversity represented. Naive subsets usually exceeded memory subsets in estimated richness.

Trimming removed 2 bases from V and 2 bases from J, with 7 bases in between. CDR3 length equals 13 residues. Per germline, CDR1 SGHRS and CDR2 YFSETQ. The table came from immunoSEQ multiplex PCR; TCRdb's copy has only in-frame clones and leaves some out. The top ten clones hold 0.35% to 0.45% of a sample with some 2.4 million clones, 80% to 95% of them seen once. Within Nashville, Tennessee resided all donors, each a Caucasian adult. It was into CD45RA+ naive and CD45RA-negative memory subsets that the CD4+ cells were split. The V and J genes are TRBV5-1 and TRBJ1-1; D remains unclear. The clonotype comes from a man aged 18 to 30 in good health. Some clones in this sample may be carry-over from other donors' samples. Sequencing was done on a sample of naive CD4+ T cells from PBMCs. Regarding subset: CD45RA+ positively selected. CDR3 protein: CASSFWGNTEAFF. DNA of the CDR3: TGCGCCAGCAGCTTTTGGGGTAACACTGAAGCTTTCTTT.